Sequencing of this TCR beta chain was carried out in a study of CD4 and CD8 cells across lung adenocarcinoma regions (dated by TCRdb to between 2017 and 2018). At the level of the whole study: The study examined intratumor heterogeneity of the T cell receptor repertoire by comparing tumor centers with tumor margins.

Patients with localized lung adenocarcinoma, a subtype of non-small cell lung cancer, were used as donors. The centers of localized lung adenocarcinomas were where the samples came from. For TCR repertoire analysis, CD8+ T cells taken from tumor tissue were profiled apart from CD4+ T cells. Libraries came from PCR. TCRdb shows the sequencer as HiSeq X Ten. Using fastp at Q25 and MiXCR, TCRdb reprocessed the public reads and kept productive beta chains. CDR3 protein sequences are deduplicated, and each keeps its most common genes and DNA. The sample records approximately 25,000 distinct CDR3 sequences, about 50% of which are singletons. Less than 60% of the sample goes to the ten largest clones. CDR1 and CDR2, looked up from the germline V gene (reference sequence), are GTSNPN and SVGIG. The CDR3 holds 12 amino acids from the cysteine to the phenylalanine. Just CDR3 DNA is preserved here, 36 bases in frame from base 1. Trimming leaves V shorter by 0 bases and J shorter by 8 bases, with the junction holding 2 bases beyond the gene matches.

There are a few counts of this clonotype. It has no known antigen specificity. One base away there is no much larger clone; base qualities are not given. This receptor chain uses TRBV30 and TRBJ1-2, with 8 bases in between that match TRBD1. Sequenced sample: CD8+ T cells from the center of a lung tumor. The sample's cell subset or site label is to be understood as: tumor center region. This TCR was recovered from a male donor with lung adenocarcinoma. The CD4 and CD8 labels of this study may be unreliable. The DNA sequence reads TGTGCCTGGAGTGTACGACAGGGGGGCTACACCTTC. This yields the protein CAWSVRQGGYTF.